Listed here are 14 T cell receptor beta chains from one sample, sequenced in a study of shared clonotypes between healthy human individuals. Data came from immunoSEQ multiplex PCR; TCRdb stores just in-frame clones and leaves some out. Of approximately 2.5 million clones in the sample, around nine tenths are singletons; the top ten hold roughly 0.14%. The specimen was naive CD4+ T cells sorted from blood. Documented subset: CD45RA+ positively selected. The receptors were gathered from a man between 18 and 29 years old in good health.

The rearrangement joins TRBV4-2 to TRBJ2-1, with TRBD1 as a possible D gene (5 bases). Trimming left V 2 bases short and J 5 bases short, with 13 bases between. This CDR3 has 15 residues. From germline, CDR1 is LGHNA and CDR2 YNFKEQ. CDR3 DNA: TGTGCCAGCAGCCAACTGGGGCTCGGCGACAATGAGCAGTTCTTC. This gives the protein CASSQLGLGDNEQFF.

This clone was observed once. The rearrangement uses TRBV13 and TRBJ2-1; 9 bases are a match to TRBD1. From germline, CDR1 is PRHDT and CDR2 FYEKMQ (reference sequence). The CDR3 is 17 residues long. V lost 5 bases to trimming and J lost 7 bases; unmatched junction nucleotides: 15. CDR3 sequence: CASSGRRTQGARNEQFF. The CDR3 coding sequence is TGTGCCAGCAGCGGTCGACGGACACAGGGGGCTAGGAATGAGCAGTTCTTC.

V gene TRBV4-1 combines with J gene TRBJ2-7; 10 bases are a match to TRBD2. The germline CDR1 and CDR2 sequences are MGHRA and YSYEKL. The ends lost 0 bases at V and 6 bases at J; junction bases unmatched: 5. The length of the CDR3 is 15 residues. CDR3 amino acids: CASSQELAGRGEQYF. The CDR3, as DNA: TGCGCCAGCAGCCAAGAACTAGCGGGAAGGGGCGAGCAGTACTTC.

The chain links TRBV20-1 to TRBJ2-1; D is possibly TRBD2 (6 bases). Trimming removed 7 bases from V and 9 bases from J, with 13 bases in between. Germline CDR1 is DFQATT and CDR2 is SNEGSKA (reference sequence). The length of the CDR3 is 11 residues. The CDR3 region has the DNA TGCAGTGGGGGAGGTGGGATTGAGCAGTTCTTC. It is translated as CSGGGGIEQFF.

V and J are TRBV11-3 and TRBJ2-3; 13 bases are shared with TRBD2. The V segment lost 5 bases and the J segment 5 bases; nucleotides outside the gene matches: 7. There are 16 residues in the CDR3. CDR1 is SGHNT, CDR2 YENEEA, per germline. The CDR3 coding sequence is TGTGCCAGCAGCCCCGGGACTAGCGGGATAGAAGATACGCAGTATTTT. It yields the protein CASSPGTSGIEDTQYF.

This rearrangement joins TRBV19 to TRBJ2-2, with a possible D match to TRBD2 (5 bases). There are 13 residues in the CDR3. Trimming stripped 9 bases from V and 11 bases from J, with 19 bases between. Germline V gene data show CDR1 as LNHDA and CDR2 as SQIVND (reference sequence). The CDR3 spells CASRPLDSLELFF. The CDR3 nucleotides are TGTGCCAGCCGACCCTTGGACTCTCTTGAGCTGTTTTTT.

The chain joins TRBV7-9 to TRBJ2-7; 9 bases match TRBD1. V dropped 5 bases and J dropped 2; count of bases not matched to a gene: 7. Germline V gene sequence: CDR1 SEHNR, CDR2 FQNEAQ (reference sequence). The CDR3 has 15 amino acids. The CDR3 DNA follows: TGTGCCAGCAGCAGCGGGACAGGGATTCCCTACGAGCAGTACTTC. Encoded protein: CASSSGTGIPYEQYF.

V usage is TRBV6-1 and J usage is TRBJ2-7, with D perhaps assigned TRBD1 or TRBD2 (7 bases each). Germline assignment: CDR1 MNHNS and CDR2 SASEGT. This CDR3 region has 15 residues. V was shortened by 4 bases and J by 3 bases, with 16 bases between the two germline ends. CDR3 in DNA: TGTGCCAGCAGTGGGGAGGGACAGAGCAGCTACGAGCAGTACTTC. It encodes CASSGEGQSSYEQYF.

This clone has a single count. In the same sample, other DNA sequences code for this CDR3. The CDR3 sequence: CASSLNRDTQYF. The CDR3 DNA reads TGTGCCAGCAGCTTAAACCGGGATACGCAGTATTTT. The rearrangement links TRBV7-2 to TRBJ2-3; D remains ambiguous. The CDR3 spans 12 residues. Looked up from germline, CDR1 is SGHTA and CDR2 is FQGNSA. V was pared by 2 bases and J by 6 bases, with 6 bases between.

With regard to this clone: Other DNA sequences in this sample translate to the same CDR3. The chain joins TRBV9 to TRBJ1-5; TRBD1 might be the D (6 bases). The V end was cut by 2 bases, the J end by 4 bases, with 10 bases between. The CDR3 extends over 14 amino acids. Germline CDR1 and CDR2: SGDLS and YYNGEE. CDR3 DNA: TGTGCCAGCAGCGTTACAGGGTCGAATCAGCCCCAGCATTTT. It translates to CASSVTGSNQPQHF. Full variable domain (rest looked up from reference TRBV9 and TRBJ1-5): DSGVTQTPKHLITATGQRVTLRCSPRSGDLSVYWYQQSLDQGLQFLIQYYNGEERAKGNILERFSAQQFPDLHSELNLSSLELGDSALYFCASSVTGSNQPQHFGDGTRLSIL.

The chain combines TRBV6-1 with TRBJ2-7, with D unclear. This CDR3 region has 16 residues. The germline CDR1 and CDR2 sequences are MNHNS and SASEGT. The V end was cut by 1 base, the J end by 0 bases, with 13 bases between. CDR3 loop: CASSEVVTVSSYEQYF. The CDR3 DNA sequence: TGTGCCAGCAGTGAAGTTGTGACTGTCAGCTCCTACGAGCAGTACTTC.

The genes are TRBV5-4 and TRBJ1-4, with 8 bases matching TRBD1. CDR3 length: 15 residues. Per the germline V gene, CDR1 is SGHNT and CDR2 is YYREEE (reference sequence). J gave up 6 bases and V 4 bases, and 8 bases lay outside the gene matches. The CDR3 sequence: CASSAGQGGDEKLFF. The CDR3 DNA reads as TGTGCCAGCAGCGCTGGACAGGGAGGGGATGAAAAACTGTTTTTT.

The rearrangement uses TRBV6-1 and TRBJ2-6; perhaps TRBD1 as D (6 bases). CDR3 length: 15 residues. CDR1 MNHNS and CDR2 SASEGT come from the germline V gene. Trimming shortened V by 9 bases and J by 2 bases, and 14 bases separated the two germline ends. The CDR3 DNA is TGTGCCAGTATCCCTGGGGGCACTGGGGCCAACGTCCTGACTTTC. Translation: CASIPGGTGANVLTF.

This chain connects TRBV5-1 to TRBJ1-2, with 8 bases aligning to TRBD1. The germline V gene has CDR1 SGHRS and CDR2 YFSETQ. Losses at the gene ends were 3 bases for V and 8 bases for J; bases not matched to a gene: 18. CDR3 length: 17 amino acids. The CDR3 DNA is TGCGCCAGCAGCTCCGGACAGGGTGGCCCAAGATATTGGGGCTACACCTTC. It specifies CASSSGQGGPRYWGYTF.